This record looks at one T cell receptor (beta chain) sequence and its context. Its antigen is unidentified. V lost 6 bases and J 0 bases, leaving 11 bases between the germline ends. CDR1 and CDR2 (germline): KGHSH, LQKENI. CDR3 length: 15 residues. This sample was included in a study of cytomegalovirus exposure and HLA in healthy donors. Study as a whole: The early release's HLA-typed donors yielded roughly 85 million unique TCRs.

General study findings and limits: Through in vitro validation, three CMV-associated chains were shown to be specific for CMV antigens. TCR association rates varied by HLA locus in a later analysis, with DRB1 highest and HLA-C lowest.

Primers: 60 Vbeta forward and 13 Jbeta reverse. Produced via immunoSEQ multiplex PCR; TCRdb's table is partial and in-frame only. The sample shows some 190,000 clones, 70% to 80% of them seen only once. The gene calls are TRBV18 and TRBJ2-2; D is possibly TRBD1 (6 bases). The sample consisted of PBMCs. This sequence was found in a woman in her thirties in good health and CMV-seropositive. CDR3 sequence (DNA): TGTGCCAGCTCGAACAGGGTGTCGAACACCGGGGAGCTGTTTTTT. It codes for CASSNRVSNTGELFF.